Shown below are 25 T cell receptor beta chains from a single sample sequenced in a study of lymphopenia after photon versus proton radiotherapy (dated by TCRdb to about 2019). The library came from the immunoSEQ multiplex PCR assay. Entries here come from immuneACCESS through TCRdb and include only in-frame sequences with V and J called. Some clones fail to appear in such tables; in the studies checked, an unresolved V gene covers under half of the shortfall, and the cause of the remainder is unknown. This sample gives about 25,000 clones in total; roughly 86% of them show up just once. The ten largest clones add up to roughly 18% of the sample. The starting material was peripheral blood, obtained from a patient treated with photon-based radiotherapy. Receptors were obtained from a man between 50 and 59 years old with gastric cancer.

The chain is built from TRBV5-1 and TRBJ2-3; D is undetermined. Per the germline V gene, CDR1 is SGHRS and CDR2 is YFSETQ. The CDR3 is 15 amino acids. The V end lost 1 base, the J end lost 2 bases, and 11 bases lay between the germline ends. The CDR3 reads CASSLSRAVTDTQYF. The CDR3 DNA is TGCGCCAGCAGCTTGTCAAGGGCGGTCACAGATACGCAGTATTTT.

J is TRBJ2-7 and V is TRBV18, with TRBD1 matching 8 bases. Looked up from germline, CDR1 is KGHSH and CDR2 is LQKENI. The CDR3 has 14 residues. The V gene end was trimmed by 6 bases and the J gene end by 5 bases; junction bases not matched to a gene: 9. The CDR3 nucleotides are TGTGCCAGCTCTAGTGACAGGGGAGGCAACGAGCAGTACTTC. It translates to CASSSDRGGNEQYF.

The genes are TRBV19 and TRBJ1-5; D remains unclear. The CDR3 covers 14 residues. Trimming stripped 3 bases from V and 9 bases from J, with 15 bases between. CDR1 is LNHDA and CDR2 is SQIVND in the germline V gene (reference sequence). CDR3 protein: CASSMTASGGPQHF. The CDR3 DNA is TGTGCCAGTAGTATGACGGCCTCAGGCGGGCCCCAGCATTTT.

This clone was seen only a few times. The DNA of the CDR3 is TGCGCCAGCAGCTTGGCCGCAGGAGGGAATTCACCCCTCCACTTT. It yields the protein CASSLAAGGNSPLHF. The V and J genes are TRBV5-1 and TRBJ1-6; D is uncertain. V lost 0 bases, J lost 7 bases, and 11 bases lay in between. This CDR3 spans 15 amino acids. Germline V lookup: CDR1 SGHRS, CDR2 YFSETQ.

The chain joins TRBV5-4 to TRBJ2-5; D perhaps matches TRBD2 (5 bases). This CDR3 is 18 amino acids long. The germline CDR1 and CDR2 sequences are SGHNT and YYREEE (reference sequence). V dropped 3 bases and J dropped 5 bases, with 26 bases sitting between them. The CDR3 DNA sequence: TGTGCCAGCAGCTCCCCGGGCCGAAGAGGGCAGTTAAAGGAGACCCAGTACTTC. It codes for CASSSPGRRGQLKETQYF.

The V gene is TRBV10-2, the J gene TRBJ2-7; D unresolved. There are 11 residues in the CDR3. V was pared by 7 bases and J by 2 bases, with 6 bases between. Germline CDR1 is WSHSY and CDR2 is SAAADI. CDR3: CASMRTYEQYF. CDR3 sequence (DNA): TGCGCCAGCATGAGGACCTACGAGCAGTACTTC.

V gene TRBV10-2 combines with J gene TRBJ2-7; 11 bases agree with TRBD2. The germline CDR1 and CDR2 sequences are WSHSY and SAAADI. V shed 10 bases and J 0 bases; nucleotides not matched to a gene: 8. The CDR3 sequence is 15 residues long. CDR3 amino acids: CATFLTSGGSYEQYF. In DNA form, the CDR3 reads TGCGCCACCTTTCTTACTAGCGGGGGCTCCTACGAGCAGTACTTC.

J is TRBJ2-7 and V is TRBV5-1; the match to TRBD1 covers 7 bases. This CDR3 has 15 amino acids. The V gene end was trimmed by 2 bases and the J gene end by 2 bases; junction bases not matched to a gene: 7. Per the germline V gene, CDR1 is SGHRS and CDR2 is YFSETQ. In nucleotides, the CDR3 is TGCGCCAGCAGCTTTCGGACAGGCGGTGCCTACGAGCAGTACTTC. Its translation is CASSFRTGGAYEQYF. The variable domain in full, with the rest retrieved from reference TRBV5-1 and TRBJ2-7, is KAGVTQTPRYLIKTRGQQVTLSCSPISGHRSVSWYQQTPGQGLQFLFEYFSETQRNKGNFPGRFSGRQFSNSRSEMNVSTLELGDSALYLCASSFRTGGAYEQYFGPGTRLTVT.

V usage is TRBV2 and J usage is TRBJ2-7; TRBD1 agrees at 10 bases. Germline CDR1 is SNHLY and CDR2 is FYNNEI. Trimming at V came to 6 bases and at J to 6 bases, leaving 5 bases not matched to a gene. This CDR3 spans 13 amino acids. The CDR3 coding sequence is TGTGCCAGCAGGACAGGGGGCGCATTCGAGCAGTACGTC. As protein: CASRTGGAFEQYV.

CDR3 nucleotides: TGTGCCAGCAGCAACGACAGGCTAGGCGGAAACACCATATATTTT. Translating it yields CASSNDRLGGNTIYF. The gene calls are TRBV9 and TRBJ1-3; maybe TRBD1 (6 bases). V dropped 4 bases and J dropped 4 bases, with 15 bases sitting between them. The CDR3 loop spans 15 amino acids. Per the germline V gene, CDR1 is SGDLS and CDR2 is YYNGEE.

This sequence joins TRBV7-8 and TRBJ1-5, with 7 bases matching TRBD1. The germline gives CDR1 SGHVS, CDR2 FQNEAQ. The V segment lost 6 bases and the J segment 0 bases; nucleotides outside the gene matches: 11. This CDR3 spans 17 amino acids. The CDR3, as DNA: TGTGCCAGCAGTTTCGGGACAGCGGCTTATAGCAATCAGCCCCAGCATTTT. Residues: CASSFGTAAYSNQPQHF.

The V call is TRBV6-4, the J call TRBJ1-2; 7 bases map to TRBD1. The CDR3 is 13 residues long. Germline V gives CDR1 MRHNA, CDR2 SNTAGT. V shed 10 bases and J 2 bases; nucleotides not matched to a gene: 7. Written as DNA, the CDR3 is TGTGCCACCAGACAGGGACTAAACTATGGCTACACCTTC. It yields the protein CATRQGLNYGYTF.

This clone was found once. This chain connects TRBV6-1 to TRBJ2-5, with D unresolved. The CDR3 consists of 14 residues. V lost 5 bases, J lost 5 bases, and 15 bases lay in between. From germline, CDR1 is MNHNS and CDR2 SASEGT. This CDR3 reads CASSPRRRGETQYF. CDR3 nucleotides: TGTGCCAGCAGTCCCCGACGTCGTGGCGAGACCCAGTACTTC.

V usage is TRBV7-8 and J usage is TRBJ1-4; D is ambiguous. Trimming cost V 1 base and J 7 bases, with 13 bases left between them. The CDR3 spans 15 residues. Looked up from germline, CDR1 is SGHVS and CDR2 is FQNEAQ. The CDR3 is CASSLGVVLGEKLFF. In nucleotides, the CDR3 is TGTGCCAGCAGCTTAGGGGTCGTGCTAGGTGAAAAACTGTTTTTT.

V and J are TRBV5-1 and TRBJ1-5; TRBD1 aligns across 8 bases. The CDR3 loop spans 11 amino acids. Germline V gene lookup returns CDR1 SGHRS and CDR2 YFSETQ. The CDR3 is CADRGKQPQHF. Here the CDR3 DNA reads TGCGCTGACAGGGGAAAGCAGCCCCAGCATTTT.

V usage is TRBV11-2 and J usage is TRBJ2-7; 8 positions agree with TRBD1. J gave up 3 bases and V 4 bases, and 5 bases lay outside the gene matches. This CDR3 region has 14 residues. Germline V gene lookup returns CDR1 SGHAT and CDR2 FQNNGV. CDR3 residues: CASSWTGSNYEQYF. The CDR3 DNA follows: TGTGCCAGCAGCTGGACAGGGTCTAACTACGAGCAGTACTTC.

V usage is TRBV6-1 and J usage is TRBJ2-7, with 8 bases fitting TRBD1. V trimming: 6 bases; J trimming: 2 bases; junction bases outside the gene matches: 9. CDR1 MNHNS and CDR2 SASEGT come from the germline V gene. The length of the CDR3 is 15 residues. The CDR3 sequence: CASSTGTGAPYEQYV. In nucleotides, the CDR3 is TGTGCCAGCAGCACCGGGACAGGTGCACCCTACGAGCAGTACGTC.

The chain recombines TRBV9 with TRBJ2-1, with unresolved D. The CDR3 length is 13 residues. V shed 0 bases and J shed 5 bases, with 6 bases lying between them. Germline V lookup: CDR1 SGDLS, CDR2 YYNGEE. The CDR3 region is CASSVGVHNEQFF. The CDR3 DNA sequence: TGTGCCAGCAGCGTAGGGGTCCACAATGAGCAGTTCTTC.

This clone was detected only a few times. The chain combines TRBV19 with TRBJ1-4; tentatively, D is TRBD1 (5 bases). V lost 8 bases and J lost 4, with 11 bases in between. From germline, CDR1 is LNHDA and CDR2 SQIVND (reference sequence). The CDR3 consists of 13 residues. CDR3 amino acids: CASGTGGNEKLFF. The CDR3 DNA reads TGTGCCAGTGGCACGGGGGGTAATGAAAAACTGTTTTTT.

DNA for the CDR3: TGTGCCAGCAGCTTAAAGGGGACTATCACAGATACGCAGTATTTT. It specifies CASSLKGTITDTQYF. J is TRBJ2-3 and V is TRBV7-3; 7 nucleotides agree with TRBD2. This CDR3 has 15 amino acids. J gave up 2 bases and V 1 base, and 3 bases lay outside the gene matches. Looked up from germline, CDR1 is SGHTA and CDR2 is FQGTGA. Full variable domain (missing parts from reference TRBV7-3 and TRBJ2-3): GAGVSQTPSNKVTEKGKYVELRCDPISGHTALYWYRQSLGQGPEFLIYFQGTGAADDSGLPNDRFFAVRPEGSVSTLKIQRTERGDSAVYLCASSLKGTITDTQYFGPGTRLTVL.

This clone was recorded only once. The V call is TRBV7-9, the J call TRBJ1-1; D perhaps matches TRBD1 (6 bases). The CDR3 contains 18 residues. Trimming shortened V by 6 bases and J by 2 bases, and 25 bases separated the two germline ends. Germline V CDR1 and CDR2: SEHNR, FQNEAQ (reference sequence). Written as DNA, the CDR3 is TGTGCCAGCAGTCACGGCTTGAGGGGGGCAGGGGTCAACACTGAAGCTTTCTTT. Translating it yields CASSHGLRGAGVNTEAFF.

The gene calls are TRBV30 and TRBJ1-3, with a weak D call TRBD1 (6 bases). Trimming shortened V by 0 bases and J by 0 bases, and 9 bases separated the two germline ends. This CDR3 is 15 amino acids long. Germline V CDR1 and CDR2: GTSNPN, SVGIG (reference sequence). CDR3 region: CAWSVLGGSGNTIYF. The CDR3 coding sequence is TGTGCCTGGAGTGTACTAGGGGGCTCTGGAAACACCATATATTTT.

CDR3 DNA sequence: TGTGCCAGCGCCCAAAACCAGGGAATTCGTGGCGGGGAGCTGTTTTTT. It is translated as CASAQNQGIRGGELFF. The rearrangement links TRBV9 to TRBJ2-2; TRBD1 is a possible D gene (5 bases). The CDR3 extends over 16 amino acids. V was shortened by 7 bases and J by 7 bases, with 23 bases between the two germline ends. In germline, CDR1 is SGDLS, CDR2 YYNGEE. Full variable domain (missing parts from reference TRBV9 and TRBJ2-2): DSGVTQTPKHLITATGQRVTLRCSPRSGDLSVYWYQQSLDQGLQFLIQYYNGEERAKGNILERFSAQQFPDLHSELNLSSLELGDSALYFCASAQNQGIRGGELFFGEGSRLTVL.

The chain combines TRBV5-1 with TRBJ1-1; D remains unclear. The CDR3 has 14 residues. Germline assignment: CDR1 SGHRS and CDR2 YFSETQ. Deletions cut 2 bases from V and 1 base from J, with 9 bases between. CDR3: CASSLWSGNTEAFF. CDR3 in DNA: TGCGCCAGCAGCTTATGGTCCGGGAACACTGAAGCTTTCTTT.

V usage is TRBV9 and J usage is TRBJ1-1; 7 bases align to TRBD1. The length of the CDR3 is 17 residues. CDR1 SGDLS and CDR2 YYNGEE come from the germline V gene. J gave up 2 bases and V 3 bases, and 13 bases lay outside the gene matches. The CDR3 spells CASSAIPRTGFNTEAFF. The CDR3 DNA follows: TGTGCCAGCAGCGCAATACCGAGGACAGGTTTTAACACTGAAGCTTTCTTT.